This is a list of T cell receptor beta chains from one sample in a study of neurological immune-mediated disorders. TCRdb ran MiXCR on the 5' RACE reads and lists one entry per CDR3 protein. The data contain 35,000 to 40,000 distinct CDR3 sequences, around a tenth of them singletons. The sample consisted of CD4+ T cells from blood. The receptor set was obtained from a woman aged 25 to 39 with HTLV-1-associated myelopathy (HAM/TSP). Each CDR3 is given with its conserved first and last residue. The order of the fields is V gene, CDR3 protein.

>TRBV7-2
CASRFGGVNTGVLFF
>TRBV12-3/TRBV12-4
CASSTEPGLAGVWNEQFF
>TRBV4-1
CASTLRQGFTEAFF
>TRBV5-6
CASSPRDRDNSPLHF
>TRBV5-5
CASSGRESGGYNEQFF
>TRBV20-1
CSVGRPYTEAFF
>TRBV20-1
CSALRGREAFF
>TRBV12-3/TRBV12-4
CASSLAGGDTDTQYF
>TRBV5-5
CASRERSSADTQYF
>TRBV7-2
CASSFYICSARDRGMAETQYF
>TRBV5-1
CASSWETAGGLEEQFF
>TRBV5-1
CASSLNLGPANTIYF
>TRBV5-1
CASSEGQTNTGELFF
>TRBV3-1
CASSLHDRGRTEAFF
>TRBV20-1
CSASSVGGRINTEAFF
>TRBV6-5
CASSLGHTQYF
>TRBV7-2
CASRRQVYGYTF
>TRBV19
CASSRAGADTQYF
>TRBV15
CATSRDSGQGGGYTF
>TRBV5-1
CASSLEPLSGNTIYF
>TRBV7-9
CASSLGWSESSYEQYF
>TRBV21-1
CASSKPFRIGNEQFF
>TRBV6-2/TRBV6-3
CASRTTGIYGYTF
>TRBV12-3/TRBV12-4
CASSLGSSSGNTIYF
>TRBV19
CASSIGGTAQRDGYTF
>TRBV5-4
CASSPGATRDSPLHF
>TRBV5-1
CASSRAAGSRTDTQYF
>TRBV12-3/TRBV12-4
CASSLGRIHVSGNTIYF
>TRBV20-1
CSASLGGFRVGGNQPQHF
>TRBV2
CASDLGFWRTGELFF
>TRBV24-1
CATSDPKTSRYTQYF
>TRBV5-5
CVSSLVSGNGYTF
>TRBV9
CASSVALAGGTDTQYF
>TRBV5-1
CASSLVQGGPYEQYF
>TRBV30
CAWRGRMNTEAFF
>TRBV5-1
CASSLGAAAKNQPQHF
>TRBV6-5
CASTRENTQYF
>TRBV5-1
CASSSGTLGETQYF
>TRBV7-9
CASSLGRQGVSTEAFF
>TRBV20-1
CSVRGLAGPSYSYEQYF
>TRBV5-1
CASSSTRQGNYGYTF
>TRBV20-1
CSAKQGVGSYEQYF
>TRBV15
CATSRRTGNYGYTF
>TRBV6-5
CASRVTQGQPQHF